This TCR beta chain comes out of a study of cytomegalovirus exposure and HLA in healthy donors. Study results and limitations: In a later analysis, across HLA loci, associated TCR counts were highest for DRB1, lowest for HLA-C. Apart from CMV serostatus, no immune exposure information was available.

Comment on this clone: The antigen is unknown.

At the time of sampling, donors were nominally healthy, though unrecorded immune exposures were likely. Both 60 Vbeta primers and 13 Jbeta primers went into the PCR. Some clones are missing from TCRdb's copy, which holds only in-frame ones; the method was immunoSEQ multiplex PCR. The data show some 150,000 clones, about four fifths seen once. Material for sequencing was PBMCs. The sequence came from a male donor in good health and CMV-seronegative.

Here the CDR3 DNA reads TGTGCCAGCAGCGTAGGACAGACTCCAGACTACGAGCAGTACTTC. Translating it yields CASSVGQTPDYEQYF. J is TRBJ2-7 and V is TRBV9; D might be TRBD1 (5 bases). Trimming stripped 0 bases from V and 3 bases from J, with 13 bases between. Germline V gives CDR1 SGDLS, CDR2 YYNGEE. This CDR3 has 15 amino acids.